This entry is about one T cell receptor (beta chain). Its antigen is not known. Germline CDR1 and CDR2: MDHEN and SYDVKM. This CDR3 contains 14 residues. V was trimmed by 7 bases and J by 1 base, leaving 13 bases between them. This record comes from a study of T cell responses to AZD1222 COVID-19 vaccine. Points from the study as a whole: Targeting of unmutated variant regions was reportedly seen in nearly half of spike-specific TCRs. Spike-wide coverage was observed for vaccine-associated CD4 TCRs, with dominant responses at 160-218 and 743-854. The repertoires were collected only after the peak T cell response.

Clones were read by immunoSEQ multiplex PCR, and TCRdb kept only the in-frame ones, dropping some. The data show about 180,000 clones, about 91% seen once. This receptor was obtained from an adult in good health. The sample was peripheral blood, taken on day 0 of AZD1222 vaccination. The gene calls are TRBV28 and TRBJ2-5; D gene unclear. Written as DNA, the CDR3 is TGTGCCAGCACCCCGGACCGACTCCAAGAGACCCAGTACTTC. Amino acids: CASTPDRLQETQYF.